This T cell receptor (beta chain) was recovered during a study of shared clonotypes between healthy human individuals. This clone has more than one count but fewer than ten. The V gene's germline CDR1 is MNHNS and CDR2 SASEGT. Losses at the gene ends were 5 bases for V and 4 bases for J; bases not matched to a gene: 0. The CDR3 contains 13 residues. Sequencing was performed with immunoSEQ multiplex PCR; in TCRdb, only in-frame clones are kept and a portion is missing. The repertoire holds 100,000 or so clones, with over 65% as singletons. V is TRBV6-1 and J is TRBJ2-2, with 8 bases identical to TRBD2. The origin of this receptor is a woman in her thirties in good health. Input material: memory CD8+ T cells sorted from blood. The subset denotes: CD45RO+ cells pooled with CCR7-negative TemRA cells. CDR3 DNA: TGTGCCAGCAGTAGCGGGAGCACCGGGGAGCTGTTTTTT. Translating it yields CASSSGSTGELFF.